A selection of T cell receptor beta chains follows, all from one sample in a study of cytomegalovirus exposure and HLA in healthy donors. TCRdb's copy holds only in-frame clones and misses some; the assay was immunoSEQ multiplex PCR. The table has some 110,000 clones, 70% to 90% seen once; the top ten hold around 4.5%. The sequenced sample was PBMCs. The receptors derive from a man younger than 35 in good health and CMV-seropositive. CDR3s include the opening cysteine and the closing phenylalanine or tryptophan. Each record gives: V gene, D gene, clone size, J gene, CDR3 DNA, CDR3 protein. A D gene is named only where the DNA matches it firmly. Only part of the rows carry a size: once, few, many, or a class if the clone is expanded.

TRBV5-1	-	-	TRBJ1-1	TGCGCCAGCAGCTTGGGAGGGAAGGTCGACACTGAAGCTTTCTTT	CASSLGGKVDTEAFF
TRBV5-6	TRBD1	-	TRBJ2-4	TGTGCCAGCAGCTTGGGGGCGGCGACAGGGGGCGTACTGGACATTCAGTACTTC	CASSLGAATGGVLDIQYF
TRBV2	TRBD1	-	TRBJ2-1	TGTGCCAGCAGAGGGGGCCCGCTCGTTTACAATGAGCAGTTCTTC	CASRGGPLVYNEQFF
TRBV6-1	TRBD2	-	TRBJ2-2	TGTGCCAGCACACGGGGAGGGGAAACCGGGGAGCTGTTTTTT	CASTRGGETGELFF
TRBV7-9	TRBD2	-	TRBJ2-3	TGTGCCAGCAGCGTAGGACTAGCGGGGACAGATACGCAGTATTTT	CASSVGLAGTDTQYF
TRBV28	TRBD1	few	TRBJ1-6	TGTGCCAGCAGTCCCACCGGGACAGGGGGGTCACCCCTCCACTTT	CASSPTGTGGSPLHF
TRBV7-9	-	once	TRBJ2-1	TGTGCCAGCAGCCGCACGGAGCGGGTCTACAATGAGCAGTTCTTC	CASSRTERVYNEQFF
TRBV10-3	TRBD2	-	TRBJ2-2	TGTGCCATCAGTGAGACTAGCGGGGGGGCCCGGAACACCGGGGAGCTGTTTTTT	CAISETSGGARNTGELFF
TRBV5-1	-	-	TRBJ2-2	TGCGCCAGCAAAGAGGCGAGTATGAACACCGGGGAGCTGTTTTTT	CASKEASMNTGELFF
TRBV29-1	TRBD2	-	TRBJ2-1	TGCAGCGTTGAAGAGCTAGCGGGGTACAATGAGCAGTTCTTC	CSVEELAGYNEQFF
TRBV10-3	TRBD2	-	TRBJ2-1	TGTGCCATCAGCCGGACTAGCGGGGGCTACTACAATGAGCAGTTCTTC	CAISRTSGGYYNEQFF
TRBV29-1	TRBD1	-	TRBJ1-3	TGCAGCGCAAAACAGGGGGCTTCAGGAAACACCATATATTTT	CSAKQGASGNTIYF
TRBV28	TRBD2	-	TRBJ2-2	TGTGCCAGCCGCCTAGCGGGGCCGAACACCGGGGAGCTGTTTTTT	CASRLAGPNTGELFF
TRBV4-1	-	-	TRBJ2-5	TGCGCCAGCAGCCAAGATGGCAGATTACGAAGGGGCGTAGAGACCCAGTACTTC	CASSQDGRLRRGVETQYF
TRBV7-8	TRBD1	-	TRBJ2-5	TGTGCCAGCAGCTTAGTCGAGGGGGCGCGTGGTGAGACCCAGTACTTC	CASSLVEGARGETQYF
TRBV19	TRBD1	-	TRBJ2-5	TGTGCCAGTAGTATTCAGGGGGCCCTCCAAGAGACCCAGTACTTC	CASSIQGALQETQYF
TRBV28	TRBD1	-	TRBJ1-2	TGTGCCAGCAGTTTCGGGACAGGGGTGTTTAATGGCTACACCTTC	CASSFGTGVFNGYTF
TRBV19	TRBD1	-	TRBJ2-5	TGTGCCAGTACAGGGGGAAAGGAGACCCAGTACTTC	CASTGGKETQYF
TRBV7-8	TRBD1	-	TRBJ2-5	TGTGCCAGCAGCCGGACAGGTCTCCAAGAGACCCAGTACTTC	CASSRTGLQETQYF
TRBV29-1	-	-	TRBJ2-5	TGCAGCGTTGAAGGGGGGGGCAGGGAGACCCAGTACTTC	CSVEGGGRETQYF
TRBV4-1	TRBD1	-	TRBJ2-7	TGCGCCAGCAGCCAAGATACCGACAGGGTCAACTACTACGAGCAGTACTTC	CASSQDTDRVNYYEQYF
TRBV5-1	-	-	TRBJ2-2	TGCGCCAGCAGCTTCAGCGGCGGGGAGCTGTTTTTT	CASSFSGGELFF
TRBV5-8	TRBD1	-	TRBJ1-1	TGTGCCAGCAGCTATCACAGGGGCTTGAACACTGAAGCTTTCTTT	CASSYHRGLNTEAFF
TRBV7-8	-	-	TRBJ1-6	TGTGCCAGCAGCTTAGGGCTCCCCTATAATTCACCCCTCCACTTT	CASSLGLPYNSPLHF
TRBV5-1	-	-	TRBJ2-2	TGCGCCAGCATAGCCGGGGAGCTGTTTTTT	CASIAGELFF
TRBV7-2	TRBD1	-	TRBJ2-7	TGTGCCAGCAGCCTAGGACAGGGGGTCGACGAGCAGTACTTC	CASSLGQGVDEQYF
TRBV5-6	TRBD1	-	TRBJ2-7	TGTGCCAGCAGCGGCCGGGACAGGGGTTACGAGCAGTACTTC	CASSGRDRGYEQYF
TRBV5-1	-	-	TRBJ2-6	TGCGCCAGCAGCTTGGCCCAGGCCACAACTGGGGCCAACGTCCTGACTTTC	CASSLAQATTGANVLTF
TRBV2	TRBD2	few	TRBJ2-5	TGTGCCAGCAGTGTGGGCGGGGGGGGAGAGACCCAGTACTTC	CASSVGGGGETQYF
TRBV4-1	TRBD1	-	TRBJ1-1	TGCGCCAGCAGCCAAGGCGGGACAGTAGCTACTGAAGCTTTCTTT	CASSQGGTVATEAFF
TRBV18	-	few	TRBJ1-6	TGTGCCAGCTCACCACAGAGCCCCCGGAATTCACCCCTCCACTTT	CASSPQSPRNSPLHF
TRBV7-2	-	-	TRBJ2-7	TGTGCCAGCAGCCTCGGGCAGGGGCCAAGCGAGCAGTACTTC	CASSLGQGPSEQYF
TRBV10-3	-	-	TRBJ2-1	TGTGCCATCAGTGAGTCGCACAGTTCGGGAAATGAGCAGTTCTTC	CAISESHSSGNEQFF
TRBV10-3	-	-	TRBJ1-2	TGTGCCACCTCAGTAGTTCGGGCCCGGGGTTTCTATGGCTACACCTTC	CATSVVRARGFYGYTF
TRBV7-9	-	-	TRBJ2-7	TGTGCCAGCAGCTTTGCAGGGACCTACGAGCAGTACTTC	CASSFAGTYEQYF
TRBV19	-	-	TRBJ1-1	TGTGCCAGTAAAACAGGTTCCGCTGAAGCTTTCTTT	CASKTGSAEAFF
TRBV25-1	-	-	TRBJ2-7	TGTGCCAGCAGTGGGACAGCTTACTACGAGCAGTACTTC	CASSGTAYYEQYF
TRBV2	TRBD1	-	TRBJ1-4	TGTGCCAGCAGGGGGACAGCCACTAATGAAAAACTGTTTTTT	CASRGTATNEKLFF
TRBV27	TRBD1	-	TRBJ2-7	TGTGCCAGCAGTCAGAAAAATCCCGGGACAGGGGGTTTTTACGAGCAGTACTTC	CASSQKNPGTGGFYEQYF
TRBV5-6	TRBD1	-	TRBJ1-5	TGTGCCAGCAGCTCTACCGGGACAGGGGGATTTGTCGAGAATCAGCCCCAGCATTTT	CASSSTGTGGFVENQPQHF
TRBV4-1	-	-	TRBJ1-6	TGCGCCAGCAGCCACGGGAATGGCTCTCCGCGCTCCTATAATTCACCCCTCCACTTT	CASSHGNGSPRSYNSPLHF
TRBV6-5	TRBD1	-	TRBJ2-2	TGTGCCAGCAGTTACGCCGGGGACAGGGTTACCGGGGAGCTGTTTTTT	CASSYAGDRVTGELFF
TRBV19	TRBD1	-	TRBJ1-5	TGTGCCAGTAGTATCGGCAGGACAGGGGGCAATCAGCCCCAGCATTTT	CASSIGRTGGNQPQHF
TRBV18	-	-	TRBJ1-1	TGTGCCAGCTCACCTGCTTTAGGGGAGGGGGTCACTGAAGCTTTCTTT	CASSPALGEGVTEAFF
TRBV7-6	TRBD1	-	TRBJ1-5	TGTGCCAGCAGCTTACTGGGACAGGGTTCTAATCAGCCCCAGCATTTT	CASSLLGQGSNQPQHF
TRBV7-9	TRBD2	-	TRBJ2-5	TGTGCCAGCAGCTTACATCGCAGACTAGCGGGGAACCAAGAGACCCAGTACTTC	CASSLHRRLAGNQETQYF
TRBV19	TRBD1	once	TRBJ2-7	TGTGCCAGTAGTCCCCGGACAGGGCCCCTCGAGCAGTACTTC	CASSPRTGPLEQYF